This entry is about one TCR beta chain. This sample stems from a study of shared clonotypes between healthy human individuals. Clones were read by immunoSEQ multiplex PCR, and TCRdb kept only the in-frame ones, dropping some. This sample carries hundreds of thousands of clones, more than 95% of them seen once, and the ten largest clones take 0.045% to 0.07%. Germline loops: CDR1 SGHTA, CDR2 FQGTGA. The CDR3 extends over 15 amino acids. V dropped 8 bases and J dropped 5; count of bases not matched to a gene: 13. Sequenced: naive CD4+ T cells sorted from blood. Subset specified: CD45RA+ positively selected. The clonotype comes from a woman aged 25-40 years in good health. The chain carries TRBV7-3 and TRBJ2-7, with 9 bases identical to TRBD1. The CDR3 coding sequence is TGTGCCAGCCTGACAGGGGGTCCGGCTTTCCACGAGCAGTACTTC. As protein: CASLTGGPAFHEQYF.